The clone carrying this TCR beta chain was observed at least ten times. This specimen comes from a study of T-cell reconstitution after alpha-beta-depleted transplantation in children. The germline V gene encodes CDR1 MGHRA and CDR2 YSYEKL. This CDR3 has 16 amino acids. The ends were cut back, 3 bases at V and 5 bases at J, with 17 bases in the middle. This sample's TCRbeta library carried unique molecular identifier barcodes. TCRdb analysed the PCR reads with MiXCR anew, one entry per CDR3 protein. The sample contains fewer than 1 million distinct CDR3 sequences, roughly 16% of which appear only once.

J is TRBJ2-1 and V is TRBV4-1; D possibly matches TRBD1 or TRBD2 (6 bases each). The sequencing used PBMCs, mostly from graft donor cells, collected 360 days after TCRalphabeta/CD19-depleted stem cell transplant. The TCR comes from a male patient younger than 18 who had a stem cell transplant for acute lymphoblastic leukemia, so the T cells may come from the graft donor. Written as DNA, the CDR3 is TGCGCCAGCAGCCACGTGGGAGGACAGAATCACAATGAGCAGTTCTTC. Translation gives CASSHVGGQNHNEQFF.